These 8 T cell receptor beta chains came from one sample sequenced in a study of CD8+CD57+ T cells in acquired aplastic anemia. Patients picked for sequencing had shown CD8+CD57+ cell expansion detected by flow cytometry. The template used for profiling TCR beta VDJ and CDR3 was genomic DNA. TCRdb used MiXCR to reprocess the reads, holding one entry per CDR3 protein. In the table there are some 200,000 distinct CDR3 sequences, less than 60% of which are singletons. Material for sequencing was sorted CD4+, CD8+, or CD8+CD57+ T cells (not recorded which) from PBMCs. These TCRs come from a human donor with aplastic anemia.

J is TRBJ2-6 and V is TRBV7-8; D unclear. V was clipped by 3 bases and J by 4 bases, with 4 bases between them. The CDR3 is 13 residues long. The germline CDR1 and CDR2 sequences are SGHVS and FQNEAQ. The CDR3 nucleotides are TGTGCCAGCAGCTTCCGGGGGGCCAACGTCCTGACTTTC. This encodes CASSFRGANVLTF.

CDR3 sequence (DNA): TGTGCCACCAGGACAGGGGGCGCGGGGGAGACCCAGTACTTC. This gives the protein CATRTGGAGETQYF. The chain joins TRBV10-3 to TRBJ2-5, with TRBD1 matching over 11 bases. The V segment lost 10 bases and the J segment 5 bases; nucleotides outside the gene matches: 9. The CDR3 covers 14 residues. The germline CDR1 and CDR2 sequences are ENHRY and SYGVKD.

This rearrangement joins TRBV12-3 or TRBV12-4 to TRBJ2-1, with no clear D. Trimming shortened V by 3 bases and J by 7 bases, and 10 bases separated the two germline ends. This CDR3 region has 13 residues. The CDR3 here is CASSLGSGNEQFF. Written as DNA, the CDR3 is TGTGCCAGCAGTTTGGGATCCGGGAATGAGCAGTTCTTC.

This clonotype was counted many times. The CDR3 nucleotides read TGTGCCAGCAGCTACGAAGGGACCACCGCCTACGAGCAGTACTTC. As protein: CASSYEGTTAYEQYF. The chain employs TRBV11-3 and TRBJ2-7, with D tentatively TRBD1 or TRBD2 (5 bases each). The CDR3 totals 15 residues. Trimming left V 4 bases short and J 2 bases short, with 15 bases between. Per the germline V gene, CDR1 is SGHNT and CDR2 is YENEEA.

V usage is TRBV3-1 and J usage is TRBJ2-3; 8 bases are shared with TRBD1. This CDR3 region has 15 residues. CDR1 is LGHDT, CDR2 YNNKEL, per germline (reference sequence). V was clipped by 4 bases and J by 0 bases; unmatched bases: 3. CDR3 residues: CASSRGQGSTDTQYF. CDR3 DNA sequence: TGTGCCAGCAGCCGTGGACAGGGAAGCACAGATACGCAGTATTTT.

Of note for this clonotype: It may be a read error: a sequence one base away is much more abundant. The J gene is TRBJ2-7, the V gene TRBV10-3, with no clear D. The CDR3 extends over 14 amino acids. The germline V gene encodes CDR1 ENHRY and CDR2 SYGVKD. Trimming left V 5 bases short and J 4 bases short, with 15 bases between. The CDR3 protein is CAISYSWSSYEQYF. The CDR3 nucleotides read TGTGCCATCAGTTACTCCTGGAGCTCATACGAGCAGTACTTC.

The CDR3 region has the DNA TGTGCCAGCAGCTTCAGTCAGGGGGGGCCCCAGCATTTT. Encoded protein: CASSFSQGGPQHF. The chain is built from TRBV5-6 and TRBJ1-5; 7 bases match TRBD1. This CDR3 comprises 13 residues. J lost 9 bases, V lost 2 bases, and 5 bases had no gene match. CDR1 is SGHDT and CDR2 is YYEEEE in the germline V gene.

Ten or more counts support this clonotype. The chain uses TRBV4-1 and TRBJ2-7; D is unresolved. Trimming removed 0 bases at V and 3 bases at J, with 12 bases between. CDR1 is MGHRA, CDR2 YSYEKL, per germline. The CDR3 runs to 15 residues. The CDR3 loop reads CASSQEPAQIYEQYF. The CDR3 DNA sequence: TGCGCCAGCAGCCAAGAGCCAGCGCAGATCTACGAGCAGTACTTC.